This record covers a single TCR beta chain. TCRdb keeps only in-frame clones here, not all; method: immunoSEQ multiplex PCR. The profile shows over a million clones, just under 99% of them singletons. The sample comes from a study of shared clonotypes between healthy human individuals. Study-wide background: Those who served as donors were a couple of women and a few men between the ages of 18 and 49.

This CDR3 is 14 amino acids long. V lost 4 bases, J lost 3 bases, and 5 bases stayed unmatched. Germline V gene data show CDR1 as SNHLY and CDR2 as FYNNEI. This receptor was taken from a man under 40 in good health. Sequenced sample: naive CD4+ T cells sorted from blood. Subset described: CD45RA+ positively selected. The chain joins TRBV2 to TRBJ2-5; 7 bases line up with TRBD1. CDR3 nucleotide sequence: TGTGCCAGCAGTGGACAGGGACGGGAAGAGACCCAGTACTTC. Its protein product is CASSGQGREETQYF.